Following are 12 T cell receptor beta chains from one sample sequenced in a study of T cells in Graves' hyperthyroidism and ophthalmopathy. The CDR3 regions of TCR beta were amplified from RNA transcripts. The HTBI primer set was used in a first-round RT-PCR of the TCR CDR3. A single record per CDR3 protein comes from TCRdb applying MiXCR to the multiplex PCR reads. The data hold fewer than 300,000 distinct CDR3 sequences, with around 25% observed a single time. Sample: blood. Source of these receptors: a man in his forties or fifties with Graves' hyperthyroidism that later progressed to Graves' ophthalmopathy.

This clonotype was seen at least ten times. The rearrangement links TRBV30 to TRBJ1-1, with D possibly TRBD1 on 5 matching bases. The V and J ends lost 3 bases and 1 base respectively, with 9 bases between them. Germline CDR1 is GTSNPN and CDR2 is SVGIG (reference sequence). This CDR3 region has 13 residues. CDR3 bases: TGTGCCTGGAGGATTGGGGGGAACACTGAAGCTTTCTTT. Amino acid sequence: CAWRIGGNTEAFF.

This clonotype has ten or more counts. The chain links TRBV12-3 or TRBV12-4 to TRBJ1-1, with TRBD1 identical over 8 bases. J gave up 4 bases and V 4 bases, and 5 bases lay outside the gene matches. CDR3 length: 14 amino acids. The CDR3: CASSWTGPGTEAFF. DNA of the CDR3: TGTGCCAGCAGTTGGACAGGGCCTGGCACTGAAGCTTTCTTT.

The table lists this clonotype with many counts. V usage is TRBV29-1 and J usage is TRBJ1-2, with D maybe TRBD1 (6 bases). Germline-derived CDR1 and CDR2 are SQVTM and ANQGSEA. Trimming pared 3 bases from V and 4 bases from J, leaving 12 bases between. The CDR3 totals 13 residues. In DNA, the CDR3 is TGCAGCGTTGAGGGGGCCGGCGGCTATGGCTACACCTTC. Residues: CSVEGAGGYGYTF.

This clonotype was observed a single time. The rearrangement uses TRBV7-2 and TRBJ1-1; no definite D call. CDR1 is SGHTA and CDR2 is FQGNSA in the germline V gene. The V end lost 5 bases, the J end lost 11 bases, and 15 bases lay between the germline ends. There are 12 residues in the CDR3. CDR3 coding DNA: TGTGCCAGCAGCCCCCAAGGGCTGAGGGCTTTCTTT. It yields the protein CASSPQGLRAFF.

V is TRBV6-1 and J is TRBJ1-2; a possible D gene is TRBD1 (5 bases). The ends were cut back, 4 bases at V and 4 bases at J, with 7 bases in the middle. The CDR3 runs to 12 residues. Germline loops: CDR1 MNHNS, CDR2 SASEGT. CDR3 amino acids: CASSVDSYGYTF. In nucleotides, the CDR3 is TGTGCCAGCAGTGTAGACAGCTATGGCTACACCTTC.

This clonotype was seen more than once but under ten times. This clone may be a read error of a much larger clone one base away. This chain connects TRBV30 to TRBJ2-2, with 7 bases identical to TRBD1. The germline V gene has CDR1 GTSNPN and CDR2 SVGIG (reference sequence). Losses at the gene ends were 2 bases for V and 6 bases for J; bases not matched to a gene: 0. There are 12 residues in the CDR3. The CDR3 sequence is CAWSQGAGELFF. CDR3 DNA sequence: TGTGCCTGGAGTCAGGGGGCCGGGGAGCTGTTTTTT.

This clonotype was seen more than once but under ten times. The chain is built from TRBV7-2 and TRBJ2-5; D is possibly TRBD1 (6 bases). Trimming removed 1 base at V and 6 bases at J, with 9 bases between. The CDR3 loop spans 13 amino acids. Germline values: CDR1 SGHTA, CDR2 FQGNSA. The CDR3 loop reads CASSLEGQQTQYF. In DNA form, the CDR3 reads TGTGCCAGCAGCTTAGAGGGACAACAGACCCAGTACTTC.

This clonotype was recorded at least ten times. The V call is TRBV6-5, the J call TRBJ1-3; TRBD1 agrees at 7 bases. V was pared by 2 bases and J by 7 bases, with 8 bases of the junction left unmatched. The CDR3 loop spans 15 amino acids. Germline V gene lookup returns CDR1 MNHEY and CDR2 SVGAGI. Here the CDR3 reads CASSYGDRRENTIYF. Here the CDR3 DNA reads TGTGCCAGCAGTTACGGGGACAGAAGAGAGAACACCATATATTTT.

This clonotype was counted ten times or more. The V and J genes are TRBV6-5 and TRBJ2-2; D may be TRBD1 (5 bases). The germline CDR1 and CDR2 sequences are MNHEY and SVGAGI. Trimming left V 0 bases short and J 0 bases short, with 23 bases between. The CDR3 extends over 21 amino acids. The DNA of the CDR3 is TGTGCCAGCAGTTACTCGTTATTACTCTCCCAGGGCACATCGAACACCGGGGAGCTGTTTTTT. It translates to CASSYSLLLSQGTSNTGELFF.

At least ten counts were recorded for this clonotype. This rearrangement joins TRBV10-3 to TRBJ2-7; 8 positions match TRBD2. V was pared by 4 bases and J by 4 bases, with 6 bases of the junction left unmatched. The CDR3 covers 14 residues. CDR1 and CDR2 from the germline V gene are ENHRY and SYGVKD. This CDR3 is CAISASGSRYEQYF. In DNA form, the CDR3 reads TGTGCCATCAGTGCCAGCGGGAGTAGATACGAGCAGTACTTC.

This clonotype was seen many times. This chain uses TRBV28 with TRBJ2-7, with D unclear. CDR1 is MDHEN and CDR2 is SYDVKM in the germline V gene. The CDR3 sequence is 13 residues long. The germline V and J ends were trimmed by 6 bases and 0 bases, with 9 bases remaining between them. The CDR3 DNA sequence: TGTGCCAGCAGCGTAACCCACTCCTACGAGCAGTACTTC. Translating gives CASSVTHSYEQYF.

This clonotype occurred many times. The chain carries TRBV7-2 and TRBJ2-2, with 10 positions matching TRBD2. After removal of 5 bases from V and 5 bases from J, the junction contained 5 bases not matched to a gene. Germline V lookup: CDR1 SGHTA, CDR2 FQGNSA. This CDR3 is built from 15 residues. The CDR3 DNA is TGTGCCAGCAGCGCCCCGGGACTAGCGACCGGGGAGCTGTTTTTT. This codes for CASSAPGLATGELFF.